This T cell receptor beta chain emerged from a study of cytomegalovirus exposure and HLA in healthy donors. Study-wide results and limits: Researchers catalogued approximately 170 TCR beta chains as cytomegalovirus-associated. When a later analysis was performed, an Asian-associated ancestry cluster reportedly had fewer N-insertions than the roughly 700-donor mean. Of the V segments, some could not be distinguished, including TRBV6-2 and TRBV6-3, and were excluded. Later analysis identified a missense DCLRE1C variant that was linked to TCR beta V- and J-gene trimming.

V shed 2 bases, J shed 6 bases, and the junction held 6 bases outside the gene matches. This CDR3 spans 15 amino acids. Per germline, CDR1 MNHNS and CDR2 SASEGT. On this clone: Its antigen is not known.

PCR involved 60 Vbeta and 13 Jbeta primers. Sequencing was performed with immunoSEQ multiplex PCR; in TCRdb, only in-frame clones are kept and a portion is missing. This sample has some 150,000 clones; about four fifths occur once, and the top ten carry about 4.8%. The V and J genes are TRBV6-1 and TRBJ2-2; 7 bases fit TRBD2. Input material: PBMCs. The source is a man aged 30 to 39 in good health and CMV-seronegative. The CDR3 is CASSERMGGAGELFF. Written as DNA, the CDR3 is TGTGCCAGCAGTGAAAGGATGGGGGGGGCCGGGGAGCTGTTTTTT.